This is a list of T cell receptor beta chains from one sample in a study of early T cells in non-severe SARS-CoV-2 infection. One entry per CDR3 protein, called by TCRdb with MiXCR from the 5' RACE reads. The table has fewer than 75,000 distinct CDR3 sequences, around 19% seen once; the top ten hold about 8.2%. This sample comprised whole blood, obtained at baseline. Receptor source: an adult who was a healthcare worker with PCR-confirmed SARS-CoV-2 infection or an uninfected control (not recorded which). Both conserved end residues are part of each CDR3. D genes are given only for firm matches. Rows may omit the clone size; those that give it use once, few, many or a size class.

clone size: few; J gene: TRBJ2-2; V gene: TRBV11-2; D gene: TRBD2; CDR3 protein: CASSPGLAGDGWGTGELFF; CDR3 DNA: TGTGCCAGCAGCCCCGGACTAGCGGGAGATGGGTGGGGCACCGGGGAGCTGTTTTTT
clone size: .; J gene: TRBJ2-3; V gene: TRBV20-1; D gene: TRBD1; CDR3 protein: CSAPGQGVRDTQYF; CDR3 DNA: TGCAGTGCCCCAGGACAGGGGGTCAGGGATACGCAGTATTTT
clone size: many; J gene: TRBJ2-3; V gene: TRBV24-1; D gene: .; CDR3 protein: CATSDFAGTGFTQYF; CDR3 DNA: TGTGCCACCAGTGATTTTGCGGGGACGGGATTTACGCAGTATTTT
clone size: few; J gene: TRBJ2-5; V gene: TRBV3-1; D gene: .; CDR3 protein: CASSQVLARQTQYF; CDR3 DNA: TGTGCCAGCAGCCAAGTATTGGCCAGGCAGACCCAGTACTTC
clone size: .; J gene: TRBJ1-5; V gene: TRBV28; D gene: .; CDR3 protein: CASSLGGLQPQHF; CDR3 DNA: TGTGCCAGCAGTTTAGGAGGGTTACAGCCCCAGCATTTT
clone size: few; J gene: TRBJ2-1; V gene: TRBV5-1; D gene: TRBD1; CDR3 protein: CASSRVLTGYAYNEQFF; CDR3 DNA: TGCGCCAGCAGCAGGGTCCTGACAGGGTACGCCTACAATGAGCAGTTCTTC
clone size: many; J gene: TRBJ1-4; V gene: TRBV7-8; D gene: .; CDR3 protein: CASSRDRTNEKLFF; CDR3 DNA: TGTGCCAGCAGCCGCGACAGGACGAACGAAAAACTGTTTTTT
clone size: .; J gene: TRBJ2-5; V gene: TRBV11-2; D gene: .; CDR3 protein: CASSYPRETQYF; CDR3 DNA: TGTGCCAGCAGCTACCCCCGGGAGACCCAGTACTTC
clone size: few; J gene: TRBJ2-1; V gene: TRBV6-2/TRBV6-3; D gene: TRBD2; CDR3 protein: CASSFYQTSGSRTHEQFF; CDR3 DNA: TGTGCCAGCAGTTTTTACCAAACTAGCGGTTCACGAACCCATGAGCAGTTCTTC
clone size: few; J gene: TRBJ2-4; V gene: TRBV19; D gene: TRBD1; CDR3 protein: CASSRQGVGIQYF; CDR3 DNA: TGTGCCAGTAGTAGGCAGGGGGTCGGCATTCAGTACTTC
clone size: few; J gene: TRBJ1-5; V gene: TRBV29-1; D gene: .; CDR3 protein: CSVVLQGGGSNQPQHF; CDR3 DNA: TGCAGCGTTGTTTTACAGGGAGGAGGGAGCAATCAGCCCCAGCATTTT
clone size: .; J gene: TRBJ1-1; V gene: TRBV10-2; D gene: .; CDR3 protein: CASSEGRGTAFF; CDR3 DNA: TGCGCCAGCAGTGAGGGGAGGGGGACGGCTTTCTTT
clone size: few; J gene: TRBJ2-1; V gene: TRBV3-1; D gene: TRBD1; CDR3 protein: CASSQAMTGVYEQFF; CDR3 DNA: TGTGCCAGCAGCCAAGCTATGACAGGGGTGTATGAGCAGTTCTTC
clone size: .; J gene: TRBJ1-2; V gene: TRBV19; D gene: .; CDR3 protein: CASSMRAGVGYTF; CDR3 DNA: TGTGCCAGTAGTATGAGGGCAGGGGTTGGCTACACCTTC
clone size: few; J gene: TRBJ2-2; V gene: TRBV4-1; D gene: .; CDR3 protein: CASSQAAADTGELFF; CDR3 DNA: TGCGCCAGCAGCCAAGCGGCCGCGGACACCGGGGAGCTGTTTTTT
clone size: .; J gene: TRBJ2-7; V gene: TRBV6-6; D gene: .; CDR3 protein: CASFTGLSYEQYF; CDR3 DNA: TGTGCCAGCTTTACAGGGCTGTCCTACGAGCAGTACTTC
clone size: few; J gene: TRBJ2-2; V gene: TRBV11-2; D gene: .; CDR3 protein: CASSWPAGTLNTGELFF; CDR3 DNA: TGTGCCAGCAGCTGGCCGGCCGGGACCCTGAACACCGGGGAGCTGTTTTTT
clone size: .; J gene: TRBJ2-7; V gene: TRBV29-1; D gene: .; CDR3 protein: CSVEQAYEQYF; CDR3 DNA: TGCAGCGTTGAACAGGCCTACGAGCAGTACTTC
clone size: many; J gene: TRBJ2-7; V gene: TRBV5-1; D gene: .; CDR3 protein: CASSLAQGLSYEQYF; CDR3 DNA: TGCGCCAGCAGCTTGGCCCAGGGTCTTTCCTACGAGCAGTACTTC
clone size: few; J gene: TRBJ1-2; V gene: TRBV3-1; D gene: .; CDR3 protein: CASSQSPYGYTF; CDR3 DNA: TGTGCCAGCAGCCAAAGTCCCTATGGCTACACCTTC
clone size: .; J gene: TRBJ2-3; V gene: TRBV15; D gene: TRBD2; CDR3 protein: CATSSSGEDHTDTQYF; CDR3 DNA: TGTGCCACCAGCAGCAGCGGGGAGGACCACACAGATACGCAGTATTTT
clone size: few; J gene: TRBJ2-3; V gene: TRBV20-1; D gene: .; CDR3 protein: CSARAGGPTDTQYF; CDR3 DNA: TGCAGTGCTAGAGCAGGCGGTCCCACAGATACGCAGTATTTT
clone size: few; J gene: TRBJ2-7; V gene: TRBV20-1; D gene: TRBD2; CDR3 protein: CSAKIGTSDSYEQYF; CDR3 DNA: TGCAGTGCAAAAATCGGGACTAGCGACTCCTACGAGCAGTACTTC
clone size: once; J gene: TRBJ2-3; V gene: TRBV20-1; D gene: TRBD2; CDR3 protein: CSAISGGRTDTQYF; CDR3 DNA: TGCAGTGCAATTAGCGGGGGGCGCACAGATACGCAGTATTTT
clone size: few; J gene: TRBJ2-7; V gene: TRBV5-4; D gene: TRBD1; CDR3 protein: CASSVGQNYEQYF; CDR3 DNA: TGTGCCAGCAGCGTGGGACAGAATTACGAGCAGTACTTC
clone size: few; J gene: TRBJ2-7; V gene: TRBV6-1; D gene: .; CDR3 protein: CASSEYSYEQYF; CDR3 DNA: TGTGCCAGCAGTGAGTACAGTTACGAGCAGTACTTC
clone size: many; J gene: TRBJ2-1; V gene: TRBV3-1; D gene: .; CDR3 protein: CASSQPGQNNEQFF; CDR3 DNA: TGTGCCAGCAGCCAGCCGGGACAAAACAATGAGCAGTTCTTC
clone size: .; J gene: TRBJ1-3; V gene: TRBV4-1; D gene: .; CDR3 protein: CASSQDLLIAGNTIYF; CDR3 DNA: TGCGCCAGCAGCCAAGATCTGTTAATCGCTGGAAACACCATATATTTT
clone size: .; J gene: TRBJ2-7; V gene: TRBV7-2; D gene: TRBD2; CDR3 protein: CASSLGGGSYEQYF; CDR3 DNA: TGTGCCAGCAGCTTAGGCGGGGGCTCCTACGAGCAGTACTTC
clone size: many; J gene: TRBJ2-3; V gene: TRBV7-6; D gene: TRBD2; CDR3 protein: CASSITSGGANGDTQYF; CDR3 DNA: TGTGCCAGCAGCATAACTAGCGGGGGGGCCAATGGAGATACGCAGTATTTT
clone size: .; J gene: TRBJ1-6; V gene: TRBV2; D gene: .; CDR3 protein: CASSEVEPTSGSPLHF; CDR3 DNA: TGTGCCAGCAGTGAGGTGGAGCCAACTTCGGGTTCACCCCTCCACTTT
clone size: .; J gene: TRBJ2-1; V gene: TRBV29-1; D gene: TRBD2; CDR3 protein: CSAPRTSGSNEQFF; CDR3 DNA: TGCAGCGCCCCCCGGACTAGCGGCTCCAATGAGCAGTTCTTC
clone size: few; J gene: TRBJ1-2; V gene: TRBV12-3/TRBV12-4; D gene: .; CDR3 protein: CASSPNIGGYTF; CDR3 DNA: TGTGCCAGCAGTCCTAACATAGGTGGCTACACCTTC
clone size: many; J gene: TRBJ1-3; V gene: TRBV6-6; D gene: .; CDR3 protein: CASSYPSDRYSGNTIYF; CDR3 DNA: TGTGCCAGCAGTTACCCATCCGACAGATACTCTGGAAACACCATATATTTT
clone size: .; J gene: TRBJ2-5; V gene: TRBV19; D gene: .; CDR3 protein: CASSKDRAGPQYF; CDR3 DNA: TGTGCCAGTAGTAAGGATCGGGCGGGTCCCCAGTACTTC
clone size: .; J gene: TRBJ1-6; V gene: TRBV5-1; D gene: .; CDR3 protein: CASRTAAGRNSPLHF; CDR3 DNA: TGCGCCAGCAGGACCGCGGCGGGGAGGAATTCACCCCTCCACTTT
clone size: few; J gene: TRBJ2-1; V gene: TRBV7-8; D gene: TRBD1; CDR3 protein: CASSLVPGTAGYNEQLF; CDR3 DNA: TGTGCCAGCAGCTTAGTACCCGGGACAGCTGGATACAATGAGCAGCTCTTC
clone size: .; J gene: TRBJ2-3; V gene: TRBV7-2; D gene: .; CDR3 protein: CASSFVGDTQYF; CDR3 DNA: TGTGCCAGCAGCTTTGTGGGGGATACGCAGTATTTT
clone size: few; J gene: TRBJ2-7; V gene: TRBV20-1; D gene: .; CDR3 protein: CSARDVRASYEQYF; CDR3 DNA: TGCAGTGCTAGAGATGTCCGCGCCTCCTACGAGCAGTACTTC
clone size: .; J gene: TRBJ2-1; V gene: TRBV11-2; D gene: TRBD2; CDR3 protein: CASTGTSGRVFYSNEQFF; CDR3 DNA: TGTGCCAGCACCGGGACTAGCGGGAGAGTGTTTTATAGCAATGAGCAGTTCTTC
clone size: few; J gene: TRBJ2-3; V gene: TRBV24-1; D gene: .; CDR3 protein: CATSDPDPSGTDTQYF; CDR3 DNA: TGTGCCACCAGTGATCCCGACCCGTCGGGCACAGATACGCAGTATTTT
clone size: many; J gene: TRBJ2-7; V gene: TRBV12-5; D gene: TRBD1; CDR3 protein: CASGLAPSGTGGFDEQYF; CDR3 DNA: TGTGCTAGTGGTTTGGCCCCTTCCGGGACAGGGGGCTTCGACGAGCAGTACTTC
clone size: few; J gene: TRBJ1-5; V gene: TRBV18; D gene: TRBD1; CDR3 protein: CASSTDRGSQPQHF; CDR3 DNA: TGTGCCAGCTCCACGGACAGGGGGAGTCAGCCCCAGCATTTT
clone size: .; J gene: TRBJ2-3; V gene: TRBV9; D gene: TRBD2; CDR3 protein: CASSVGGRHTDTQYF; CDR3 DNA: TGTGCCAGCAGCGTAGGCGGGAGGCACACAGATACGCAGTATTTT
clone size: .; J gene: TRBJ2-7; V gene: TRBV6-6; D gene: TRBD2; CDR3 protein: CASTQASGGNYEQYF; CDR3 DNA: TGTGCCAGCACTCAGGCGTCGGGGGGAAACTACGAGCAGTACTTC
clone size: few; J gene: TRBJ2-1; V gene: TRBV20-1; D gene: TRBD2; CDR3 protein: CSAHSSGVGYNEQFF; CDR3 DNA: TGCAGTGCTCACTCTAGCGGGGTGGGTTACAATGAGCAGTTCTTC
clone size: many; J gene: TRBJ1-2; V gene: TRBV5-6; D gene: TRBD1; CDR3 protein: CASSEDRERWNGYTF; CDR3 DNA: TGTGCCAGCAGCGAGGACAGGGAGAGATGGAATGGCTACACCTTC
clone size: .; J gene: TRBJ2-3; V gene: TRBV7-2; D gene: TRBD2; CDR3 protein: CASSSPGLARDTQYF; CDR3 DNA: TGTGCCAGCAGCTCTCCGGGACTAGCGAGAGATACGCAGTATTTT
clone size: few; J gene: TRBJ2-5; V gene: TRBV6-6; D gene: .; CDR3 protein: CASRAGATQETQYF; CDR3 DNA: TGTGCCAGCAGGGCAGGGGCGACCCAAGAGACCCAGTACTTC
clone size: few; J gene: TRBJ2-2; V gene: TRBV9; D gene: TRBD2; CDR3 protein: CASSRGGTGELFF; CDR3 DNA: TGTGCCAGCAGCCGCGGGGGCACCGGGGAGCTGTTTTTT
clone size: .; J gene: TRBJ1-6; V gene: TRBV6-6; D gene: .; CDR3 protein: CASSYKNSPLHF; CDR3 DNA: TGTGCCAGCAGTTACAAGAATTCACCCCTCCACTTT
clone size: .; J gene: TRBJ1-1; V gene: TRBV4-3; D gene: .; CDR3 protein: CASSQETANTEAFF; CDR3 DNA: TGCGCCAGCAGCCAAGAAACAGCAAACACTGAAGCTTTCTTT